This T cell receptor beta chain was found in a study of blood T cell repertoires in COVID-19. Study-level information: Both acute and convalescent COVID-19 samples were obtained from the United States, Italy and Spain. PBMCs, B-cell-depleted T cells, or T cells were the source of the cDNA or gDNA that made up the material.

Trimming took 4 bases from V and 0 from J; bases not matched to a gene: 3. CDR1 is SGHVS and CDR2 is FNYEAQ in the germline V gene. This CDR3 is 16 amino acids long. In the original analysis: Amplification with reference gene primers provided the estimates of nucleated cell counts. TCRdb keeps only in-frame clones here, not all; method: immunoSEQ multiplex PCR. V and J calls and clone size follow that table, whereas D and trimming were derived from the DNA. Here the sample spans over 100,000 clones, around 80% being singletons. This receptor was obtained from a man in his sixties with active or convalescent COVID-19. The V and J genes are TRBV7-6 and TRBJ2-3, with 11 bases matching TRBD2. The sequenced sample was peripheral blood. The DNA of the CDR3 is TGTGCCAGCAGCTGGAGACTAGCGGGAAGCACAGATACGCAGTATTTT. Translated: CASSWRLAGSTDTQYF.